Below, 9 T cell receptor beta chains from the same sample are listed, as sequenced in a study of metastatic and nonmetastatic thyroid tumors. Thyroid surgery was preceded by no treatment in any patient. TCRdb called clones again from the PCR reads with MiXCR. The table has some 16,000 clones, 24% seen once; the top ten hold approximately 8.4%. Sequencing was carried out using tumor tissue. All receptors derive from a female donor with papillary thyroid cancer or a benign thyroid nodule (not recorded which). Some clones in this sample may be carry-over from other donors' samples.

This clone was picked up a small number of times. The gene calls are TRBV11-2 and TRBJ1-5; a weak D match, TRBD1 (5 bases). Germline V gene sequence: CDR1 SGHAT, CDR2 FQNNGV. The V gene lost 2 bases and the J gene lost 1 base, with 12 bases spanning the gap. The CDR3 has 16 residues. The CDR3 DNA sequence: TGTGCCAGCAGCTTAAGCAGGGCGGGAAGCAATCAGCCCCAGCATTTT. Its translation is CASSLSRAGSNQPQHF.

There are many counts of this clone. V and J are TRBV5-8 and TRBJ1-1, with TRBD1 matching 10 bases. The V and J ends lost 1 base and 5 bases, in that order; junction bases with no gene match: 5. This CDR3 is built from 15 residues. CDR1 is SGHTS and CDR2 is YDEGEE in the germline V gene. The CDR3 nucleotides are TGTGCCAGCAGCTTGAGGACAGGGGGGTATACTGAAGCTTTCTTT. Translation: CASSLRTGGYTEAFF.

This clone was seen repeatedly, ten times or more. The J gene is TRBJ1-2, the V gene TRBV27; D gene uncertain. V was shortened by 6 bases and J by 4 bases, with 9 bases between the two germline ends. CDR1 and CDR2 (germline): MNHEY, SMNVEV (reference sequence). This CDR3 is 12 amino acids long. CDR3 loop: CASSNIGYGYTF. The CDR3 coding sequence is TGTGCCAGCAGCAACATCGGCTATGGCTACACCTTC.

By its share, this clone is medium-sized. The genes are TRBV6-2 or TRBV6-3 and TRBJ1-2; D possibly corresponds to TRBD1 (5 bases). Germline V gene lookup returns CDR1 MNHEY and CDR2 SVGEGT. Trimming left V 0 bases short and J 8 bases short, with 13 bases between. This CDR3 spans 14 amino acids. The CDR3 DNA reads as TGTGCCAGCAGTTACTCTCAGGACATGTCCGGCTACACCTTC. This gives the protein CASSYSQDMSGYTF.

Within the sample, this clone is medium-sized. The chain recombines TRBV6-1 with TRBJ2-7; D is perhaps TRBD1 or TRBD2 (5 bases each). The CDR3 is 14 residues long. V lost 6 bases and J 3 bases, leaving 15 bases between the germline ends. Germline-derived CDR1 and CDR2 are MNHNS and SASEGT. CDR3 sequence (DNA): TGTGCCAGCAGCAAATGGGACGGTGGCTACGAGCAGTACTTC. Translation: CASSKWDGGYEQYF.

The CDR3 reads CASSMPSWRAEQYF. In nucleotides, the CDR3 is TGTGCCAGTAGCATGCCTAGCTGGAGAGCCGAGCAGTACTTC. The gene calls are TRBV19 and TRBJ2-7; D is possibly TRBD2 (5 bases). Trimming took off 6 bases at V and 6 bases at J, with 18 bases between the two ends. The CDR3 is 14 amino acids. The germline CDR1 and CDR2 sequences are LNHDA and SQIVND (reference sequence).

This chain joins TRBV20-1 and TRBJ1-3; 7 nucleotides match TRBD1. The CDR3 consists of 16 residues. Per germline, CDR1 DFQATT and CDR2 SNEGSKA (reference sequence). V was clipped by 2 bases and J by 0 bases; unmatched bases: 7. The DNA for the CDR3 is TGCAGTGCTAGACCTTCGGACAGGCGCTCTGGAAACACCATATATTTT. It encodes CSARPSDRRSGNTIYF.

This clone was picked up many times. A read error is possible here, since a much larger clone lies one base away. Other nucleotide sequences in the sample specify the same CDR3. CDR3 DNA sequence: TGTGCCAACAGCCGGGAGGAAGACACTGAAGCTTTCTTT. This sequence encodes CANSREEDTEAFF. The chain is built from TRBV7-6 and TRBJ1-1, with no clear D. The germline CDR1 and CDR2 sequences are SGHVS and FNYEAQ. CDR3 length: 13 residues.

This clone has at least ten counts. The chain carries TRBV4-1 and TRBJ2-1; maybe TRBD1 (6 bases). The V end was cut by 0 bases, the J end by 2 bases, with 8 bases between. Germline V lookup: CDR1 MGHRA, CDR2 YSYEKL. The length of the CDR3 is 15 residues. For the CDR3, the DNA is TGCGCCAGCAGCCAAGATGGGACAACCTACAATGAGCAGTTCTTC. Protein sequence: CASSQDGTTYNEQFF.